Below, one TCR beta chain is given with its context. Its antigen is not known. Sequencing targeted expressed TCRB transcripts, as all isolated RNA had been reverse transcribed. Profiling relied on immunoSEQ multiplex PCR, and the TCRdb table lists in-frame clones only, not all of them. The sample holds about 28,000 clones, around 60% seen once. The data stem from a study of beta chain features in type 1 diabetes. General study points: All four CD4+ subsets of Type 1 diabetes patients contained TCRB CDR3s that were moderately but significantly shorter.

Germline CDR1 LNHDA, CDR2 SQIVND (reference sequence). The CDR3 extends over 18 amino acids. Unmatched junction bases numbered 8, after V lost 3 bases and J lost 0 bases. This chain joins TRBV19 and TRBJ2-3; TRBD2 aligns across 11 bases. This sequence was found in a woman in her twenties or thirties with type 1 diabetes. What was sequenced was Tregs from blood. This CDR3 reads CASSIQLAGVGSTDTQYF. In DNA, the CDR3 is TGTGCCAGTAGTATCCAACTAGCGGGGGTTGGTAGCACAGATACGCAGTATTTT.